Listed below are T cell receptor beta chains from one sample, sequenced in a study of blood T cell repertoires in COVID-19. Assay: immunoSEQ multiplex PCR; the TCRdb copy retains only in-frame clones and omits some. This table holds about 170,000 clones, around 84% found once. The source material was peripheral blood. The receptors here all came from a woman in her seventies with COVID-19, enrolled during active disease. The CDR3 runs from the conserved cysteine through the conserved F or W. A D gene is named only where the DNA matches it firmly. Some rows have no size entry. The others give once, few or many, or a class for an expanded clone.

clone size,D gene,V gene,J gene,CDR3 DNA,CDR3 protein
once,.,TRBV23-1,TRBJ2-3,TGCGCCAGCAGTCAATCGGCAGGGTGCACAGATACGCAGTATTTT,CASSQSAGCTDTQYF
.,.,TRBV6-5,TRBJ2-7,TGTGCCAGCAGCATAGGGGCGGGACTCTCCTACGAGCAGTACTTC,CASSIGAGLSYEQYF
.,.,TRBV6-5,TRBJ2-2,TGTGCCAGCAGTTACGGACAGTTCGCGAACACCGGGGAGCTGTTTTTT,CASSYGQFANTGELFF
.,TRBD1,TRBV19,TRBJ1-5,TGTGCCAGTAGCCAGACAGGGGGCGCGATTCAGCCCCAGCATTTT,CASSQTGGAIQPQHF
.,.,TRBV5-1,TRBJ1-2,TGCGCCAGCAGCTCTAAGACGGGGAACTATGGCTACACCTTC,CASSSKTGNYGYTF
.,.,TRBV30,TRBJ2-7,TGTGCCTGGAGTACCGTGGATTCACAGGGCTACGAGCAGTACTTC,CAWSTVDSQGYEQYF
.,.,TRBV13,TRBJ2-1,TGTGCCAGCAGCCGAAGAGCCGGGACAAGGGGGAATGAGCAGTTCTTC,CASSRRAGTRGNEQFF
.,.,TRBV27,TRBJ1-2,TGTGCCAGCCGCCGTCCGGGAGGGATAGGGTATGGCTACACCTTC,CASRRPGGIGYGYTF
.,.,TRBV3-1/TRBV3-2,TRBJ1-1,TGTGCCAGCAGCCAAGAAGGGGTATTGGGTCAGGTAGCTTTCTTT,CASSQEGVLGQVAFF
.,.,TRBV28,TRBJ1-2,TGTGCCAGCACTACCTCAGGGTCCTATGGCTACACCTTC,CASTTSGSYGYTF
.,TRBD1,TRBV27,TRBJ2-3,TGTGCCAGCAGTTTATCAGGGGGCTCGGCAGATACGCAGTATTTT,CASSLSGGSADTQYF
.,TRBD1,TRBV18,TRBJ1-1,TGTGCCAGCTCACCTCGAGAGGGGGCGGGCACTGAAGCTTTCTTT,CASSPREGAGTEAFF
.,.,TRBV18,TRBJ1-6,TGTGCCAGCTCAAGTGCCAGCTCCTATAATTCACCCCTCCACTTT,CASSSASSYNSPLHF
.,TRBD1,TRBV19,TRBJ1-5,TGTGCCAGTAGTATACGCGGGACAGGTTATCAGCCCCAGCATTTT,CASSIRGTGYQPQHF
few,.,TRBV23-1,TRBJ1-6,TGCGCCAGCGGCTACAGGGATTCACCCCTCCACTTT,CASGYRDSPLHF
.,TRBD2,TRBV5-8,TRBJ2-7,TGTGCCAGCAGCTTGGAGGTAGCGGGAGGTTGGGGCGAGCAGTACTTC,CASSLEVAGGWGEQYF
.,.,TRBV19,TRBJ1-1,TGTGCCAGTAGTAAGCAGGGGCGATTGACTGAAGCTTTCTTT,CASSKQGRLTEAFF
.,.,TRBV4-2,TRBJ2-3,TGTGCCAGCAGCCAATACTCCGGAGGGTTCTCAGATACGCAGTATTTT,CASSQYSGGFSDTQYF
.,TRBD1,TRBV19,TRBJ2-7,TGTGCCAGTAGTCCCGAAGGGAGGACAGGGTCCTACGAGCAGTACTTC,CASSPEGRTGSYEQYF
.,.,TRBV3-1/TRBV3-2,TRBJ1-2,TGTGCCAGCAGCCAAGATCCCCCAGGGTGGTCCTATGGCTACACCTTC,CASSQDPPGWSYGYTF
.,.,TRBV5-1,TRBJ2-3,TGCGCCAGCACCCGGGACACTACAGATACGCAGTATTTT,CASTRDTTDTQYF
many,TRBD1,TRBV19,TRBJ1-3,TGTGCCAGTAGTTACCGGGACAGGGTAACGGGAAACACCATATATTTT,CASSYRDRVTGNTIYF
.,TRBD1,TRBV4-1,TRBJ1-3,TGCGCCAGCAGCCAAGATCCAGGGGGTTCCGGAAACACCATATATTTT,CASSQDPGGSGNTIYF
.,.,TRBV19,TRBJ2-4,TGTGCCACGAGTTTAGCCAAAAACATTCAGTACTTC,CATSLAKNIQYF
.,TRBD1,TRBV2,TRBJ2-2,TGTGCCAGCTTTCCCCCTGCCCAGGGGGCCGGGGAGCTGTTTTTT,CASFPPAQGAGELFF
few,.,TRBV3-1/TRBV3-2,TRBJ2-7,TGTGCCAGCAGCGATAGCTCCTACGAGCAGTACTTC,CASSDSSYEQYF
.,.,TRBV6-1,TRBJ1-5,TGTGCCAGCAGTGAAAGGGGGAAACGAGATCAGCCCCAGCATTTT,CASSERGKRDQPQHF
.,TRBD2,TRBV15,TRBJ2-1,TGTGCCACCAGCAGAGATGGGGCGGGGGGGCGGAATGAGCAGTTCTTC,CATSRDGAGGRNEQFF
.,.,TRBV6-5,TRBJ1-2,TGTGCCAGCACAGGGCCTCTAATTTATGGCTACACCTTC,CASTGPLIYGYTF